The rows below give T cell receptor beta chains drawn from one sample of a study of T cell changes during pregnancy in multiple sclerosis. The assay was immunoSEQ multiplex PCR, and TCRdb's table has in-frame clones only and misses some. The sample contains some 110,000 clones, 92% of which appear only once. The sample consisted of peripheral blood, taken in the third trimester of pregnancy. These TCRs come from a female donor with multiple sclerosis, enrolled in a pregnancy study. The CDR3 runs from the conserved cysteine through the conserved F or W.

v_call,j_call,cdr3_aa
TRBV21-1,TRBJ2-3,CASSARQRGDTQYF
TRBV11-3,TRBJ2-7,CASSLAGPGDEQYF
TRBV29-1,TRBJ2-7,CSVLQRGREQYF
TRBV18,TRBJ2-1,CASSPLSGSSYNEQFF
TRBV4-2,TRBJ2-5,CASSQDSGDGTQYF
TRBV6-1,TRBJ2-7,CASSGLAGGLSYEQYF
TRBV28,TRBJ1-4,CASRQGNEKLFF
TRBV11-2,TRBJ2-5,CASSLEGGEAQYF
TRBV5-1,TRBJ2-1,CASSLYPASGDLYNEQFF
TRBV27,TRBJ1-5,CASSPRGQPQHF
TRBV7-8,TRBJ2-7,CASSSGRAGLYPYEQYF
TRBV30,TRBJ1-5,CAWKSDLDSNQPQHF
TRBV29-1,TRBJ1-2,CSVEYSGRGAYGYTF
TRBV7-2,TRBJ1-1,CASSLYAGTEAFF
TRBV2,TRBJ2-1,CASSLLLINEQFF
TRBV6-6,TRBJ2-3,CASSYGGSTDTQYF
TRBV5-1,TRBJ2-2,CASSLGGALVNTGELFF
TRBV6-5,TRBJ1-5,CASTYPDRTNQPQHF
TRBV5-1,TRBJ2-2,CASSLEVVGNTGELFF
TRBV5-1,TRBJ1-4,CASSLVAGTSNEKLFF
TRBV5-1,TRBJ2-7,CASSSRLAGETGGEQYF
TRBV7-2,TRBJ2-5,CASSPTGVETQYF
TRBV5-6,TRBJ1-1,CASSFRIRDMANTEAFF
TRBV10-1,TRBJ2-7,CASLASEASGGEYEQYF
TRBV5-1,TRBJ2-2,CASSLARPANTDTGELFF
TRBV18,TRBJ2-1,CASSRGGKETEQFF
TRBV6-1,TRBJ1-1,CASSFWDRETEAFF
TRBV23-1,TRBJ2-1,CASSRSGGAYNEQFF
TRBV5-1,TRBJ1-2,CASSLGDYGYTF
TRBV7-9,TRBJ2-2,CASSLAQHRDRERELFF
TRBV27,TRBJ2-7,CASSPGAGSYEQYF
TRBV2,TRBJ1-1,CASRRRGQGEAFF
TRBV19,TRBJ2-6,CASSRGGAGANVLTF
TRBV19,TRBJ2-7,CASNSPGTGRPYEQYF
TRBV6-1,TRBJ2-2,CASSLLDRGTGELFF
TRBV7-8,TRBJ2-3,CASSPLRPGIQGHTDTQYF
TRBV28,TRBJ2-1,CASSRSLGLAGGRSYNEQFF
TRBV7-9,TRBJ2-7,CASSLGATYYEQYF
TRBV27,TRBJ1-2,CASSLSATANYGYTF
TRBV5-1,TRBJ2-7,CASSPGDVYEQYF
TRBV7-3,TRBJ2-2,CASSLNAYSASTGELFF
TRBV19,TRBJ1-2,CASSFPAAGGNGYTF
TRBV29-1,TRBJ2-3,CSGGLRDEQYF